The clone carrying this T cell receptor (beta chain) was seen a few times. No antigen is known for it. The trim removed 5 bases at V and 8 bases at J, leaving 7 bases unmatched. Germline lookup yields CDR1 SEHNR and CDR2 FQNEAQ (reference sequence). CDR3 length: 14 amino acids. These data belong to a study of regulatory and conventional T cells in RAG deficiency. Study observations and caveats: Shannon entropy fell and Simpson indices rose in RAG-deficient patients. In Omenn syndrome, Treg and Tconv repertoires overlapped >85%.

Generated by immunoSEQ multiplex PCR, the TCRdb table keeps only in-frame clones and is missing some. The sample shows some 30,000 clones, just under 90% of them seen only once. These data were likewise used in another study, on regulatory T cells. Per that paper: The primer mix had 52 TRBV and 13 TRBJ primers.

The sample taken for sequencing was CD8+ T cells sorted from blood. The V call is TRBV7-9, the J call TRBJ2-1, with 9 bases matching TRBD1. The clonotype was recovered from a human donor in good health. The CDR3 DNA follows: TGTGCCAGCAGCCTCCGGGACAGGGTATATGAGCAGTTCTTC. Its protein product is CASSLRDRVYEQFF.